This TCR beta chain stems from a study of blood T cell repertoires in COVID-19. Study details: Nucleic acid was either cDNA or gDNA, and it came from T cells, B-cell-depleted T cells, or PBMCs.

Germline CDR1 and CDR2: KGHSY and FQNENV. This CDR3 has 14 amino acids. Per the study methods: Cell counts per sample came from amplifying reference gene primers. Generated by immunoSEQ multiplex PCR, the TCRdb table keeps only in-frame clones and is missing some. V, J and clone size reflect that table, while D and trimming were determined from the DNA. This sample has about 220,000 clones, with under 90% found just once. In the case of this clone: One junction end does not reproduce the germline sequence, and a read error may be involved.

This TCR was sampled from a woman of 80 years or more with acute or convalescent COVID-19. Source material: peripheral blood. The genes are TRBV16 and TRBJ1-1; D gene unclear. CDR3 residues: CVSSQSATNTEAFF. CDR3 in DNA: TGTGTCAGCAGCCAATCCGCTACGAACACTGAAGCTTTCTTT. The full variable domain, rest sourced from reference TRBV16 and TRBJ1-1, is GEEVAQTPKHLVRGEGQKAKLYCAPIKGHSYVFWYQQVLKNEFKFLISFQNENVFDETGMPKERFSAKCLPNSPCSLEIQATKLEDSAVYFCVSSQSATNTEAFFGQGTRLTVV.